The sequence of this TCR beta chain was determined in a study of T cell clonality in common variable immunodeficiency. Study-level findings and limits: Shared TCRbeta clones were fewer between CVID subjects than controls.

This clone was recorded many times. The target antigen is unknown. The read terminates 3 residues before the CDR3 end, so the remaining end is supplied by the germline J gene. Equal genomic DNA amounts from CVID and control samples were sequenced. Measured with immunoSEQ multiplex PCR; TCRdb has only the in-frame clones, and not every one. In total the sample includes about 35,000 clones, none of them seen once. In germline, CDR1 is SGHAT, CDR2 FQNNGV. This CDR3 has 15 residues. The V end lost 3 bases, the J end lost 0 bases, and 8 bases lay between the germline ends. Patients and controls were mostly of Caucasian heritage.

Sequencing was performed on peripheral blood mononuclear cells. The J gene is TRBJ2-2, the V gene TRBV11-2, with D perhaps matching TRBD2 (6 bases). The sequence derives from a person between 18 and 70 years old in good health. The covered CDR3 bases are TGTGCCAGCAGCTTGACTAGAACGAACACCGGGGAG. Translation gives CASSLTRTNTGE. The entire CDR3 reads CASSLTRTNTGELFF.